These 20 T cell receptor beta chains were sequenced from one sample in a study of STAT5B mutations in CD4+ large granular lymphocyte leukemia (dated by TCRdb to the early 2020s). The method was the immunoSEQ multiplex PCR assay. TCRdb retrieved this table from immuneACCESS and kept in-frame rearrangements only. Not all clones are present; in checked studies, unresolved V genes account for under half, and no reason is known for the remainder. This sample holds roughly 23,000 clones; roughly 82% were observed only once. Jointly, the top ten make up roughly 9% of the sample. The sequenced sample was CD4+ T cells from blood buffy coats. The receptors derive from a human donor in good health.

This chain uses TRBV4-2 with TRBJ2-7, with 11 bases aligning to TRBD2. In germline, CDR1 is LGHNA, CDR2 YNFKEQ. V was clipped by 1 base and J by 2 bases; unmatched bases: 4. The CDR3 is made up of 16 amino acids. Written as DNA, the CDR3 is TGTGCCAGCAGCCAAGGGGTAGCGGGAGGGACCTACGAGCAGTACTTC. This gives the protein CASSQGVAGGTYEQYF.

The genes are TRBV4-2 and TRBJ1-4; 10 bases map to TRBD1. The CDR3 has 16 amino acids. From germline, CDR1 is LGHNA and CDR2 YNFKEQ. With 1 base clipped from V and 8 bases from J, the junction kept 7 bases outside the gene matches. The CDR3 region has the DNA TGTGCCAGCAGCCAAGTTACGGGACAGGGGAACGAAAAACTGTTTTTT. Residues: CASSQVTGQGNEKLFF.

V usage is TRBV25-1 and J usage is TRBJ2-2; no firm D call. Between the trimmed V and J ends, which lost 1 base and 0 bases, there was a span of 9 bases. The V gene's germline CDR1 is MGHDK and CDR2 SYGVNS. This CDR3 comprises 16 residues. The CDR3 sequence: CASSEWAGTNTGELFF. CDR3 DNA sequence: TGTGCCAGCAGTGAATGGGCAGGAACGAACACCGGGGAGCTGTTTTTT.

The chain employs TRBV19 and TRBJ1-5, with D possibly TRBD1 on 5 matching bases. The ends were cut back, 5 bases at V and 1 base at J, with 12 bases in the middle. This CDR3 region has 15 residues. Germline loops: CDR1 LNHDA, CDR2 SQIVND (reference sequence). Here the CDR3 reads CASSPVGGSNQPQHF. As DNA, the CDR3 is TGTGCCAGTAGTCCAGTGGGGGGAAGCAATCAGCCCCAGCATTTT.

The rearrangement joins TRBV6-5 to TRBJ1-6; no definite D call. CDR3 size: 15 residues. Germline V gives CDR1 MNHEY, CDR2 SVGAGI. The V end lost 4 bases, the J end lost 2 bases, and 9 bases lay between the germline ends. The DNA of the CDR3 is TGTGCCAGCAGTTTGGAGTTCCCCTATAATTCACCCCTCCACTTT. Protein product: CASSLEFPYNSPLHF.

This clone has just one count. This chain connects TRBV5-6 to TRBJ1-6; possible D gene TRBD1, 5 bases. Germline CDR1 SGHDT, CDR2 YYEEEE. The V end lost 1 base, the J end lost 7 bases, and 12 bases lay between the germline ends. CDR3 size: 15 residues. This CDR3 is CASSLWGEGNSPLHF. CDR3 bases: TGTGCCAGCAGCTTGTGGGGGGAGGGGAATTCACCCCTCCACTTT.

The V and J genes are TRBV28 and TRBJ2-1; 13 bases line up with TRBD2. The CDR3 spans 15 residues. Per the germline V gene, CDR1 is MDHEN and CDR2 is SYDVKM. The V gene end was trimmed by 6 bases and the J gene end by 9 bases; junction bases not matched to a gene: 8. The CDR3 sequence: CASSQLAGGRGEQFF. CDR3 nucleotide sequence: TGTGCCAGCAGCCAACTAGCGGGGGGGCGAGGTGAGCAGTTCTTC.

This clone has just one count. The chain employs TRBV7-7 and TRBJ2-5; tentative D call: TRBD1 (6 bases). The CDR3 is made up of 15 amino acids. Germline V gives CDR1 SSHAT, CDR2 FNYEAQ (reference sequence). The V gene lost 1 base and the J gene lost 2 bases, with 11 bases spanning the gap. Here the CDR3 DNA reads TGTGCCAGCAGCTTAGTACAGGGTCCTCAAGAGACCCAGTACTTC. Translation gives CASSLVQGPQETQYF.

The CDR3 DNA sequence: TGTGCCAGCAGCCGACGAGAGGGCAATGAAAAACTGTTTTTT. It encodes CASSRREGNEKLFF. This rearrangement joins TRBV28 to TRBJ1-4; D call uncertain. V gave up 6 bases and J gave up 5 bases, with 13 bases separating them. The CDR3 covers 14 residues. Germline V gene data show CDR1 as MDHEN and CDR2 as SYDVKM. Using reference TRBV28 and TRBJ1-4 for the parts outside the CDR3, the full variable domain is DVKVTQSSRYLVKRTGEKVFLECVQDMDHENMFWYRQDPGLGLRLIYFSYDVKMKEKGDIPEGYSVSREKKERFSLILESASTNQTSMYLCASSRREGNEKLFFGSGTQLSVL.

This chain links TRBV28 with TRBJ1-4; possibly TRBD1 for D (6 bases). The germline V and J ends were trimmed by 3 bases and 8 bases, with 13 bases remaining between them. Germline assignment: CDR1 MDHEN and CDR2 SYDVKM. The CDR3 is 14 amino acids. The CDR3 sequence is CASSFRGGREKLFF. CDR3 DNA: TGTGCCAGCAGTTTCAGGGGCGGCCGAGAAAAACTGTTTTTT.

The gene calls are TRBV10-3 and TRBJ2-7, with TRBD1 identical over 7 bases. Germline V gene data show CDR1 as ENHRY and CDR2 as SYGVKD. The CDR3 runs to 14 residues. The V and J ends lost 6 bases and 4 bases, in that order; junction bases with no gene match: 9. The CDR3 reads CAISQGQGVYEQYF. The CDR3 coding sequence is TGTGCCATCAGCCAGGGGCAGGGGGTTTACGAGCAGTACTTC.

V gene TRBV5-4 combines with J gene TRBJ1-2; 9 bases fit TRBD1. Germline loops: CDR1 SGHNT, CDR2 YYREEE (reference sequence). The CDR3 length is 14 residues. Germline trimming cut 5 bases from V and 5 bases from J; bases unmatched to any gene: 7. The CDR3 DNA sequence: TGTGCCAGCAGAACCTCCGGGACAGGGTATGGCTACACCTTC. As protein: CASRTSGTGYGYTF. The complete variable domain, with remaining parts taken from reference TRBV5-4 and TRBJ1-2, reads ETGVTQSPTHLIKTRGQQVTLRCSSQSGHNTVSWYQQALGQGPQFIFQYYREEENGRGNFPPRFSGLQFPNYSSELNVNALELDDSALYLCASRTSGTGYGYTFGSGTRLTVV.

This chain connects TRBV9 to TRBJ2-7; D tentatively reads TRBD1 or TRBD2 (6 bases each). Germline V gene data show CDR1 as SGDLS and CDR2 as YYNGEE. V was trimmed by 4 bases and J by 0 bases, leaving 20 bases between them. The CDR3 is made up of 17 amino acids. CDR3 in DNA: TGTGCCAGCAGCCCTTGGCTAGCGAGGGGGAACTCCTACGAGCAGTACTTC. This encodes CASSPWLARGNSYEQYF.

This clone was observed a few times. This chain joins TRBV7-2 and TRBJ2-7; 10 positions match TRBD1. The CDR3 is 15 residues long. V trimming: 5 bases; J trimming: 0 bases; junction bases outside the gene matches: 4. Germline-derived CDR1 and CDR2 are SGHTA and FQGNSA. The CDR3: CASSPRTGGSYEQYF. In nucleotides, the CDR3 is TGTGCCAGCAGCCCAAGGACAGGGGGCTCCTACGAGCAGTACTTC.

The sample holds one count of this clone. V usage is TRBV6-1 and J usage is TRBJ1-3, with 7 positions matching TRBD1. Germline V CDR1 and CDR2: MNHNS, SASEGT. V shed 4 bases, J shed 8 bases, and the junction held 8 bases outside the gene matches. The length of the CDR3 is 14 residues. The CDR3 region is CASSGTGVPDTIYF. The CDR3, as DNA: TGTGCCAGCAGTGGTACAGGGGTCCCAGACACCATATATTTT.

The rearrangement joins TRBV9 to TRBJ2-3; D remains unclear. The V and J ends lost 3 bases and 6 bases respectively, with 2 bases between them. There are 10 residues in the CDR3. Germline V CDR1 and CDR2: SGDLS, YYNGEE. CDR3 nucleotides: TGTGCCAGCAGCGCTGATACGCAGTATTTT. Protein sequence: CASSADTQYF.

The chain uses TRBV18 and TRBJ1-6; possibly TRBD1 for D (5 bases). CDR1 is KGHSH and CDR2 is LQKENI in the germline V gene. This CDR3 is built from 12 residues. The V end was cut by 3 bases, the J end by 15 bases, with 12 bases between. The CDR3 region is CASSPLGGDLHF. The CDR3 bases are TGTGCCAGCTCACCCCTCGGGGGAGACCTCCACTTT. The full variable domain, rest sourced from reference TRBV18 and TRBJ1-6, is NAGVMQNPRHLVRRRGQEARLRCSPMKGHSHVYWYRQLPEEGLKFMVYLQKENIIDESGMPKERFSAEFPKEGPSILRIQQVVRGDSAAYFCASSPLGGDLHFGNGTRLTVT.

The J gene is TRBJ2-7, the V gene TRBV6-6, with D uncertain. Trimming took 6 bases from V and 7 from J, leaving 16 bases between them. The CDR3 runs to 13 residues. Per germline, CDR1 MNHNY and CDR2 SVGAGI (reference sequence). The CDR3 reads CASRGWVPWEQYF. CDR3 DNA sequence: TGTGCCAGCAGGGGGTGGGTCCCCTGGGAGCAGTACTTC.

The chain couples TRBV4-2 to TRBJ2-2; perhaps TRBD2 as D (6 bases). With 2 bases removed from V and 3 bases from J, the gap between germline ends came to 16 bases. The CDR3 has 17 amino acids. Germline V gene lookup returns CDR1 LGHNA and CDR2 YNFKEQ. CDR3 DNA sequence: TGTGCCAGCAGCCAAAACCGTGGAGGGCCCTACACCGGGGAGCTGTTTTTT. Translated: CASSQNRGGPYTGELFF.

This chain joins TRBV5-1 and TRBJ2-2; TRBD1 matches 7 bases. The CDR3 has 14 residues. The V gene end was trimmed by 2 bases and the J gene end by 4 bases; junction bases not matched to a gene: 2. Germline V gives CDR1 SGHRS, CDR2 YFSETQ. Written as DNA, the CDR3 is TGCGCCAGCAGCTTCGACAGGGTCACCGGGGAGCTGTTTTTT. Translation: CASSFDRVTGELFF.